One and the same sample provided the 30 T cell receptor beta chains below, sequenced in a study of blood T cell repertoires in COVID-19. Repertoires were generated with immunoSEQ multiplex PCR, while TCRdb's copy carries only in-frame clones and drops some. The table has tens of thousands of clones, 75% to 95% seen once. The sample taken for sequencing was peripheral blood. The receptors originated from a man aged 50 to 59 with active COVID-19.

The chain combines TRBV18 with TRBJ1-2; D is unresolved. Trimming cost V 1 base and J 4 bases, with 10 bases left between them. CDR1 is KGHSH, CDR2 LQKENI, per germline. This CDR3 spans 14 amino acids. CDR3 coding DNA: TGTGCCAGCTCACCACAAGGACGGGGCTATGGCTACACCTTC. It encodes CASSPQGRGYGYTF.

The rearrangement joins TRBV13 to TRBJ1-2; tentative D call: TRBD1 (5 bases). V was cut by 0 bases and J by 13 bases, with 12 bases left in between. CDR3 length: 12 residues. The germline V gene has CDR1 PRHDT and CDR2 FYEKMQ (reference sequence). Here the CDR3 DNA reads TGTGCCAGCAGCTTAGGGAGACAGCATTGCACCTTC. Amino acid sequence: CASSLGRQHCTF.

The genes are TRBV5-6 and TRBJ2-5, with D possibly matching TRBD2 (6 bases). Germline assignment: CDR1 SGHDT and CDR2 YYEEEE. V was shortened by 0 bases and J by 5 bases, with 17 bases between the two germline ends. This CDR3 has 16 amino acids. CDR3 DNA sequence: TGTGCCAGCAGCTTGGAGGGTGGAGGGAGGAGGGAGACCCAGTACTTC. Translating it yields CASSLEGGGRRETQYF.

The chain combines TRBV5-4 with TRBJ1-2; 8 nucleotides match TRBD1. Germline V gene sequence: CDR1 SGHNT, CDR2 YYREEE (reference sequence). CDR3 length: 14 residues. Unmatched junction bases numbered 4, after V lost 5 bases and J lost 1 base. This CDR3 is CASRMGQVNYGYTF. In nucleotides, the CDR3 is TGTGCCAGCAGGATGGGACAGGTTAACTATGGCTACACCTTC.

This clone was recorded only once. The chain combines TRBV10-2 with TRBJ2-7; TRBD2 matches at 8 bases. Looked up from germline, CDR1 is WSHSY and CDR2 is SAAADI. J was trimmed by 7 bases and V by 6 bases; bases with no gene match: 11. The CDR3 runs 14 residues. Here the CDR3 DNA reads TGCGCCAGCAGACTGAGCGGGGGAGCGTGGGAGCAGTACTTC. Translation gives CASRLSGGAWEQYF.

This sequence joins TRBV5-1 and TRBJ1-3; D might be TRBD1 (5 bases). This CDR3 contains 15 residues. Germline V gene data show CDR1 as SGHRS and CDR2 as YFSETQ. Trimming pared 4 bases from V and 2 bases from J, leaving 13 bases between. CDR3: CASSPLQDTGNTIYF. In DNA, the CDR3 is TGCGCCAGCAGCCCTTTACAGGATACTGGAAACACCATATATTTT.

This chain joins TRBV5-6 and TRBJ2-2; 9 bases align to TRBD1. The CDR3 length is 15 residues. V lost 0 bases and J lost 7; bases outside the gene matches: 4. In germline, CDR1 is SGHDT, CDR2 YYEEEE. The CDR3 nucleotides are TGTGCCAGCAGCTTGGACAGGGGGCTGGGCGGGGAGCTGTTTTTT. It yields the protein CASSLDRGLGGELFF. The complete variable domain, with remaining parts taken from reference TRBV5-6 and TRBJ2-2, reads DAGVTQSPTHLIKTRGQQVTLRCSPKSGHDTVSWYQQALGQGPQFIFQYYEEEERQRGNFPDRFSGHQFPNYSSELNVNALLLGDSALYLCASSLDRGLGGELFFGEGSRLTVL.

This chain connects TRBV28 to TRBJ1-2, with D perhaps TRBD1 (5 bases). Germline V gives CDR1 MDHEN, CDR2 SYDVKM. The CDR3 runs 11 residues. The CDR3 coding sequence is TGTGCGAGTGGAGGGGTCTGGGGCTACACCTTC. Translating gives CASGGVWGYTF.

The chain couples TRBV3-1 (or the pseudogene TRBV3-2) to TRBJ1-6, with 10 bases fitting TRBD1. CDR1 and CDR2 (germline): LGHDT, YNNKEL (reference sequence). CDR3 length: 17 residues. Trimming removed 4 bases from V and 6 bases from J; junction bases left unmatched: 9. The CDR3 region is CASSRTGGTKSNSPLHF. In nucleotides, the CDR3 is TGTGCCAGCAGCCGGACAGGGGGAACGAAAAGTAATTCACCCCTCCACTTT.

A note on this clone: The same CDR3 also results from other DNA sequences found in this sample. This rearrangement joins TRBV4-1 to TRBJ1-1, with unresolved D. The CDR3 has 14 amino acids. Per germline, CDR1 MGHRA and CDR2 YSYEKL. Trimming cost V 3 bases and J 1 base, with 9 bases left between them. CDR3 protein: CASSQTTGNTEAFF. The CDR3, as DNA: TGCGCCAGCAGCCAGACGACGGGGAACACTGAAGCTTTCTTT.

The chain is built from TRBV6-1 and TRBJ1-2; D unclear. The CDR3 runs to 12 residues. From germline, CDR1 is MNHNS and CDR2 SASEGT. Trimming left V 3 bases short and J 7 bases short, with 9 bases between. The DNA for the CDR3 is TGTGCCAGCAGTGACAGGTTCACTGGCTACACCTTC. This sequence encodes CASSDRFTGYTF.

V and J are TRBV6-4 and TRBJ1-2; D is possibly TRBD1 (6 bases). V lost 6 bases to trimming and J lost 3 bases, with 17 bases between them. Germline V gene data show CDR1 as MRHNA and CDR2 as SNTAGT. This CDR3 is built from 15 residues. CDR3 residues: CASRQLGAKDYGYTF. For the CDR3, the DNA is TGTGCCAGCAGACAGTTGGGGGCTAAGGACTATGGCTACACCTTC.

This sequence joins TRBV5-1 and TRBJ2-5, with 10 bases matching TRBD2. The CDR3 length is 14 residues. The V segment lost 5 bases and the J segment 5 bases; nucleotides outside the gene matches: 6. CDR1 is SGHRS, CDR2 YFSETQ, per germline. CDR3 DNA: TGCGCCAGCAGGAGCGGGGGGGCCTCGGAGACCCAGTACTTC. This translates into CASRSGGASETQYF.

J is TRBJ2-1 and V is TRBV20-1; TRBD1 might be the D (6 bases). V lost 3 bases and J 7 bases, leaving 19 bases between the germline ends. The V gene's germline CDR1 is DFQATT and CDR2 SNEGSKA (reference sequence). CDR3 length equals 15 residues. The CDR3 DNA follows: TGCAGTGCTAGTCTTTGGGGCGTGAGGGGGAATGAGCAGTTCTTC. This translates into CSASLWGVRGNEQFF.

The chain carries TRBV2 and TRBJ1-1; D possibly corresponds to TRBD1 (5 bases). The germline CDR1 and CDR2 sequences are SNHLY and FYNNEI. The CDR3 is 12 amino acids. V dropped 7 bases and J dropped 3 bases, with 9 bases sitting between them. This CDR3 is CASTKGYTEAFF. CDR3 DNA sequence: TGTGCCAGCACAAAGGGGTACACTGAAGCTTTCTTT.

About this clone itself: The sample carries other DNA sequences with the same CDR3. The chain joins TRBV5-1 to TRBJ2-2; D remains ambiguous. V lost 4 bases and J 7 bases, leaving 11 bases between the germline ends. CDR3 length: 13 amino acids. Germline V gives CDR1 SGHRS, CDR2 YFSETQ. CDR3 bases: TGCGCCAGCAGCCTGGTGTCGGGCGGGGAGCTGTTTTTT. As protein: CASSLVSGGELFF.

The chain carries TRBV2 and TRBJ1-2, with TRBD1 matching over 7 bases. The CDR3 is made up of 13 amino acids. Unmatched junction bases numbered 8, after V lost 7 bases and J lost 6 bases. The germline CDR1 and CDR2 sequences are SNHLY and FYNNEI. The CDR3, as DNA: TGTGCCAGCACCTACGGGACAGCAGATGGCTACACCTTC. It specifies CASTYGTADGYTF.

The chain is built from TRBV28 and TRBJ2-3; no definite D call. The CDR3 has 15 residues. V lost 6 bases and J 2 bases, leaving 15 bases between the germline ends. Germline V gene lookup returns CDR1 MDHEN and CDR2 SYDVKM. The CDR3 DNA reads as TGTGCCAGCAGCTCCGCAGACTCAATCACAGATACGCAGTATTTT. This codes for CASSSADSITDTQYF.

V and J are TRBV19 and TRBJ1-1, with 9 bases that match TRBD1. Germline V lookup: CDR1 LNHDA, CDR2 SQIVND (reference sequence). V was pared by 5 bases and J by 5 bases, with 15 bases of the junction left unmatched. The CDR3 spans 17 residues. CDR3 nucleotides: TGTGCCAGTAGTTCCATCCAGACAGGGGGTTACGGGACTGAAGCTTTCTTT. Residues: CASSSIQTGGYGTEAFF.

The chain carries TRBV30 and TRBJ1-6; weak D call: TRBD1 (5 bases). From germline, CDR1 is GTSNPN and CDR2 SVGIG (reference sequence). The ends were cut back, 0 bases at V and 7 bases at J, with 10 bases in the middle. The CDR3 is 14 amino acids. CDR3 in amino acids: CAWSVTGGNSPLHF. CDR3 coding DNA: TGTGCCTGGAGTGTTACAGGTGGGAATTCACCCCTCCACTTT.

The CDR3 bases are TGTGCCAGCAGCCCGCCGCTCAGGGTTGGCCGAAACTATGGCTACACCTTC. Translated: CASSPPLRVGRNYGYTF. This sequence joins TRBV7-8 and TRBJ1-2, with D tentatively TRBD1 (5 bases). Trimming cost V 5 bases and J 2 bases, with 21 bases left between them. Germline CDR1 is SGHVS and CDR2 is FQNEAQ. The CDR3 runs to 17 residues.

This rearrangement joins TRBV5-1 to TRBJ2-3, with 7 positions matching TRBD2. This CDR3 spans 16 amino acids. Germline CDR1 is SGHRS and CDR2 is YFSETQ. V shed 0 bases, J shed 0 bases, and the junction held 4 bases outside the gene matches. The CDR3 region has the DNA TGCGCCAGCAGCTTGGTTCCAGCGGGGAGCACAGATACGCAGTATTTT. It codes for CASSLVPAGSTDTQYF.

The rearrangement joins TRBV7-2 to TRBJ2-3; D is unclear. The CDR3 runs 11 residues. Germline V gives CDR1 SGHTA, CDR2 FQGNSA. V was shortened by 0 bases and J by 10 bases, with 5 bases between the two germline ends. CDR3 nucleotide sequence: TGTGCCAGCAGCTTAGCGCAGGCGCAGTATTTT. Protein product: CASSLAQAQYF.

The chain carries TRBV5-6 and TRBJ2-1, with 9 bases that match TRBD2. In germline, CDR1 is SGHDT, CDR2 YYEEEE. This CDR3 is built from 14 residues. The V and J ends lost 4 bases and 8 bases, in that order; junction bases with no gene match: 7. CDR3 protein: CASSPGGGAYEQFF. The DNA of the CDR3 is TGTGCCAGCAGCCCCGGCGGGGGGGCATATGAGCAGTTCTTC.

The chain employs TRBV18 and TRBJ2-3; the D is unclear. CDR3 size: 15 residues. V was trimmed by 2 bases and J by 1 base, leaving 10 bases between them. Germline lookup yields CDR1 KGHSH and CDR2 LQKENI. DNA of the CDR3: TGTGCCAGCTCACCAGGTACAATTGGCACAGATACGCAGTATTTT. Protein sequence: CASSPGTIGTDTQYF.

This clone is a singleton in its sample. The chain couples TRBV5-1 to TRBJ2-7, with TRBD1 identical over 7 bases. CDR3 size: 16 residues. V lost 4 bases and J lost 6; bases outside the gene matches: 16. Per germline, CDR1 SGHRS and CDR2 YFSETQ. In DNA form, the CDR3 reads TGCGCCAGCAGCACAGATAAGACAGGGTATGGAACCGAGCAGTACTTC. This translates into CASSTDKTGYGTEQYF.

The V gene is TRBV29-1, the J gene TRBJ2-7; 9 bases fit TRBD2. CDR1 and CDR2 from the germline V gene are SQVTM and ANQGSEA. J was trimmed by 3 bases and V by 5 bases; bases with no gene match: 5. The length of the CDR3 is 13 residues. CDR3 coding DNA: TGCAGCGTTATAGCGGGGGCGGGCTACGAGCAGTACTTC. It translates to CSVIAGAGYEQYF.

V gene TRBV6-5 combines with J gene TRBJ2-2; 8 bases map to TRBD1. Trimming took 7 bases from V and 9 from J; bases not matched to a gene: 10. CDR1 is MNHEY and CDR2 is SVGAGI in the germline V gene. This CDR3 has 14 amino acids. The chain's CDR3 is CASITTGALWELFF. The CDR3 bases are TGTGCCAGCATTACGACAGGGGCCCTCTGGGAGCTGTTTTTT.

This clone was counted once. J is TRBJ2-1 and V is TRBV18, with 7 bases matching TRBD1. V was pared by 6 bases and J by 9 bases, with 8 bases of the junction left unmatched. The CDR3 is 13 residues long. Germline V gene lookup returns CDR1 KGHSH and CDR2 LQKENI. In DNA, the CDR3 is TGTGCCAGCTCGGAACAGGGGCAGGGTGAGCAGTTCTTC. It encodes CASSEQGQGEQFF. Together with reference TRBV18 and TRBJ2-1, the CDR3 gives the full variable domain: NAGVMQNPRHLVRRRGQEARLRCSPMKGHSHVYWYRQLPEEGLKFMVYLQKENIIDESGMPKERFSAEFPKEGPSILRIQQVVRGDSAAYFCASSEQGQGEQFFGPGTRLTVL.

The V gene is TRBV6-5, the J gene TRBJ2-7, with 7 bases fitting TRBD1. The CDR3 sequence is 14 residues long. V dropped 6 bases and J dropped 4; count of bases not matched to a gene: 9. The germline V gene has CDR1 MNHEY and CDR2 SVGAGI. The CDR3 nucleotides read TGTGCCAGCAGGCCCGGGACAGCACAATACGAGCAGTACTTC. Protein product: CASRPGTAQYEQYF.